This T cell receptor (beta chain) was recorded in a study of response to subunit inactivated influenza vaccine. Findings and limits, study-wide: There was a suggestion from the authors that each seasonal influenza vaccination recruits few new T cells.

This clonotype was detected many times. Its antigen remains unknown. TCRdb reanalysed the RT-PCR reads using MiXCR and keeps one entry per CDR3 protein. This sample has 500,000 to 650,000 distinct CDR3 sequences, with 6% to 9% found just once. This CDR3 is 13 amino acids long. V lost 1 base and J lost 7, with 10 bases in between. Germline assignment: CDR1 LGHNA and CDR2 YNFKEQ. The chain uses TRBV4-2 and TRBJ1-2; the D is unclear. This TCR came from a man aged 50 to 75 who received an inactivated influenza vaccine. Sequenced material: PBMCs from blood, taken around 25 months after vaccination. The DNA of the CDR3 is TGTGCCAGCAGCCAAGGAACCTGGAGTGGCTACACCTTC. Its protein product is CASSQGTWSGYTF.